These T cell receptor beta chains were read from a single sample in a study of T cells after yellow fever vaccination. TCRdb re-analysed the 5' RACE reads in MiXCR, keeping a single row per CDR3 protein. The table includes about 140,000 distinct CDR3 sequences, over 7% detected once. The sequences come from CD4+ T cells sorted from PBMCs, collected 5 days after the yellow fever booster vaccination. The receptor set was obtained from a man under 40 who received the YFV17D yellow fever vaccine. The CDR3 runs from the conserved cysteine through the conserved F or W. Fields, in order: CDR3 DNA, CDR3 protein, J gene, V gene, D gene, clone size. D genes are given only for firm matches. Size is stated for part of the rows, as once, few or many counts, or as a class when the clone is expanded.

TGTGCCAGCTCACCTCCCCCGGGCTCCGAAGCTTTCTTT,CASSPPPGSEAFF,TRBJ1-1,TRBV18,-,many
TGTGCCAGCAGTTACACTACAGGGGCAGCGTGGGAGACCCAGTACTTC,CASSYTTGAAWETQYF,TRBJ2-5,TRBV6-5,TRBD1,many
TGCGCCAGCAGCTTGGTAGTTTACAATGAGCAGTTCTTC,CASSLVVYNEQFF,TRBJ2-1,TRBV5-1,-,few
TGCAGCTCCCCGGGAGTTGTGTACAATGAGCAGTTCTTC,CSSPGVVYNEQFF,TRBJ2-1,TRBV29-1,-,few
TGTGCCAGCAGCAGGAGTACATCCTACGAGCAGTACTTC,CASSRSTSYEQYF,TRBJ2-7,TRBV7-9,-,many
TGCAGTGCTTCCCAGGGCAGTTCGCAGTATTTT,CSASQGSSQYF,TRBJ2-3,TRBV20-1,-,many
TGTGCCAGCTCACCAGCAGGACAGGGGAACACCGGGGAGCTGTTTTTT,CASSPAGQGNTGELFF,TRBJ2-2,TRBV18,TRBD1,few
TGTGCCAGTAGTCCCTGGGGCCGTAGGAAGACCGGGGAGCTGTTTTTT,CASSPWGRRKTGELFF,TRBJ2-2,TRBV19,-,-
TGTGCCAGCAGCTTGTCTCGGGGCGATGAGCAGTTCTTC,CASSLSRGDEQFF,TRBJ2-1,TRBV7-2,-,many
TGCAGTGCTCAGCGCGGGGCTTCTGGGGCCAACGTCCTGACTTTC,CSAQRGASGANVLTF,TRBJ2-6,TRBV20-1,-,many
TGTGCCAGCAGCACCACCCCTTTCAACACCGGGGAGCTGTTTTTT,CASSTTPFNTGELFF,TRBJ2-2,TRBV9,-,many
TGTGCCAGCAGCTATCTCCCGGGACAGGGTGACAATCAGCCCCAGCATTTT,CASSYLPGQGDNQPQHF,TRBJ1-5,TRBV7-9,TRBD1,many
TGTGCCAGCAGGAGCGATACAGGGTTATATGGCTACACCTTC,CASRSDTGLYGYTF,TRBJ1-2,TRBV25-1,-,many
TGTGCCAGCAGTAGCGCCTATGGCTACACCTTC,CASSSAYGYTF,TRBJ1-2,TRBV12-3/TRBV12-4,-,many
TGTGCCAGCAGCAAGGAATCGGCGGACAAGCATGGCTACACCTTC,CASSKESADKHGYTF,TRBJ1-2,TRBV7-2,-,many
TGCGCCAGCAGCTTGGTGACAGGGGGCGACTATGGCTACACCTTC,CASSLVTGGDYGYTF,TRBJ1-2,TRBV5-1,TRBD1,few
TGCAGTGCTAGAGATCTTAGGGGTCAGCCCCAGCATTTT,CSARDLRGQPQHF,TRBJ1-5,TRBV20-1,-,many
TGTGCCAGTAGGGTAGCGGACCAAGAGACCCAGTACTTC,CASRVADQETQYF,TRBJ2-5,TRBV19,-,-
TGCAGTGCTAGAGCTAGGCTGAACACCGGGGAGCTGTTTTTT,CSARARLNTGELFF,TRBJ2-2,TRBV20-1,-,-
TGCGCCAGCAGCTTGATTTCTGGATGGAATGAAAAACTGTTTTTT,CASSLISGWNEKLFF,TRBJ1-4,TRBV5-1,-,many
TGTGCCAGCAGCTCACCCGGACAGGCGAACACCGGGGAGCTGTTTTTT,CASSSPGQANTGELFF,TRBJ2-2,TRBV5-4,TRBD1,-
TGTGCCAGCAGGCGTGTAGGGGGGCACACTAATGAAAAACTGTTTTTT,CASRRVGGHTNEKLFF,TRBJ1-4,TRBV6-1,-,many
TGTGCCAGCAGTCCCCTGGGGGGGTCCTACGAGCAGTACTTC,CASSPLGGSYEQYF,TRBJ2-7,TRBV6-1,TRBD2,many
TGTGCCAGCACATATCGGGTCAGACACGGCTACACCTTC,CASTYRVRHGYTF,TRBJ1-2,TRBV12-3/TRBV12-4,-,many
TGTGCCACTGTAAGTGGGTCGGGGAGAATCAACGAGCAGTACTTC,CATVSGSGRINEQYF,TRBJ2-7,TRBV6-2/TRBV6-3,-,few
TGTGCCAGCAGCGTAGAGCTTGGTGGCTACACCTTC,CASSVELGGYTF,TRBJ1-2,TRBV9,-,many
TGTGCCAGCAGCTTAGGGAGCGGGAGCACAGATACGCAGTATTTT,CASSLGSGSTDTQYF,TRBJ2-3,TRBV7-9,-,many
TGTGCCAGCAGCTTGGGAGTATCCTCTGTGGCCAACGTCCTGACTTTC,CASSLGVSSVANVLTF,TRBJ2-6,TRBV7-3,-,-
TGTGCCAGCAGGAGGGACAAAGCCGGGGAGCTGTTTTTT,CASRRDKAGELFF,TRBJ2-2,TRBV6-2/TRBV6-3,-,few
TGTGCCAGCAGCCTTGACAGGGGAACCTACGAGCAGTACTTC,CASSLDRGTYEQYF,TRBJ2-7,TRBV7-2,TRBD1,many
TGCAGTGCTAGAGATCGGGTGCGAAGACAGGGGCCTGGAAACACCATATATTTT,CSARDRVRRQGPGNTIYF,TRBJ1-3,TRBV20-1,TRBD1,-
TGCAGTGCTCACCGGACAGGGTTCGAAAAACTGTTTTTT,CSAHRTGFEKLFF,TRBJ1-4,TRBV20-1,TRBD1,many
TGCAGTGCTAGCTACTCAGCGGGGAGAGAGACCCAGTACTTC,CSASYSAGRETQYF,TRBJ2-5,TRBV20-1,TRBD2,many
TGCAGTGCTGGAGAGGGGATTGGGCAGCCCCAGCATTTT,CSAGEGIGQPQHF,TRBJ1-5,TRBV20-1,-,many
TGTGCCAGCAGCCCCACTGGACTAGCGGGAAGTTTTAGAGGGGAGCTGTTTTTT,CASSPTGLAGSFRGELFF,TRBJ2-2,TRBV11-2,TRBD2,many
TGTGCCAGCAGCTTATGGGACCCCTTACGTAGCGGATGGGCCTACGAGCAGTACTTC,CASSLWDPLRSGWAYEQYF,TRBJ2-7,TRBV7-2,-,-
TGTGCCAGCAGTGCACAGGCGAACACCGGGGAGCTGTTTTTT,CASSAQANTGELFF,TRBJ2-2,TRBV6-4,-,-
TGTGCCAGCAGCCAAGATCGCGACCCCGATACGCAGTATTTT,CASSQDRDPDTQYF,TRBJ2-3,TRBV4-2,-,many
TGCGCCAGCAGCCCCAACACAGGGAACTACGAGCAGTACTTC,CASSPNTGNYEQYF,TRBJ2-7,TRBV5-1,-,-
TGCAGCGTCGAAGGACCAAACTACGAGCAGTACTTC,CSVEGPNYEQYF,TRBJ2-7,TRBV29-1,-,many
TGTGCCAGCACATTAAGGACAGGACGCTATACGCAGTATTTT,CASTLRTGRYTQYF,TRBJ2-3,TRBV2,TRBD1,few
TGCGCCAGCAGCTTATCGAGGGGCGGCCCGTCGGAGCAGTTCTTC,CASSLSRGGPSEQFF,TRBJ2-1,TRBV5-1,-,many
TGTGCCAGCAGTGGGGGACAGTATAATTCACCCCTCCACTTT,CASSGGQYNSPLHF,TRBJ1-6,TRBV12-3/TRBV12-4,TRBD1,many
TGTGCCTGGACTGAGGACTCTGGAAACACCATATATTTT,CAWTEDSGNTIYF,TRBJ1-3,TRBV30,-,few
TGTGCCACCAGCAGAGACAGGGGTGTTCAGCCCCAGCATTTT,CATSRDRGVQPQHF,TRBJ1-5,TRBV15,-,many
TGTGCCAGCAGCTTAGATTGGGCTTCCGGGGAGCTGTTTTTT,CASSLDWASGELFF,TRBJ2-2,TRBV11-2,-,many
TGTGCCAGCAGCTTAGGGACCATGGGCAATCAGCCCCAGCATTTT,CASSLGTMGNQPQHF,TRBJ1-5,TRBV7-2,-,many
TGTGCCAGCAGCCCCGGGGGGGCGATAGGATACGAGCAGTACTTC,CASSPGGAIGYEQYF,TRBJ2-7,TRBV28,TRBD2,many
TGTGCCATCAGTTTAGTAAGGCTAGCGGGGGTAAACACCGGGGAGCTGTTTTTT,CAISLVRLAGVNTGELFF,TRBJ2-2,TRBV2,TRBD2,once
TGTGCCAGCAGCCCCCACCTAAGGGAGAAGGGCAATGAGCAGTTCTTC,CASSPHLREKGNEQFF,TRBJ2-1,TRBV12-3/TRBV12-4,-,many
TGCGCCAGCAGCACATCGACTGTGTCCTCCTACAATGAGCAGTTCTTC,CASSTSTVSSYNEQFF,TRBJ2-1,TRBV5-1,-,few
TGTGCCAGCAGTCCCGAACGAGAAAAACTGTTTTTT,CASSPEREKLFF,TRBJ1-4,TRBV6-5,-,many
TGCAGCGCCCAGATGAGCCGGGAAGGTGAGCAGTTCTTC,CSAQMSREGEQFF,TRBJ2-1,TRBV29-1,-,many
TGTGCCAGCAGTTTGGAGCTTACCAAAAACATTCAGTACTTC,CASSLELTKNIQYF,TRBJ2-4,TRBV12-3/TRBV12-4,-,many
TGTGCCAGCAGCCTCATATTCGAAGCTTTCTTT,CASSLIFEAFF,TRBJ1-1,TRBV7-2,-,many
TGTGCCAGCAGCAGGACAGGGGGCTGGAGGGAAAAACTGTTTTTT,CASSRTGGWREKLFF,TRBJ1-4,TRBV7-8,TRBD1,many
TGCGCCAGCAGCTTGGGTGCGGGAACTAACAATGAGCAGTTCTTC,CASSLGAGTNNEQFF,TRBJ2-1,TRBV5-1,-,-